What follows are 22 T cell receptor beta chains derived from one specimen sequenced in a study of cytomegalovirus exposure and HLA in healthy donors. The PCR ran on 60 Vbeta and 13 Jbeta primers. The protocol was immunoSEQ multiplex PCR, while the TCRdb copy is restricted to in-frame clones and leaves out a portion. Among roughly 180,000 clones, about 86% were seen once, and the ten largest hold roughly 2.1%. Sequenced sample: PBMCs. The receptors come from a woman between 18 and 29 years old in good health and CMV-seropositive.

V usage is TRBV15 and J usage is TRBJ1-2; 7 positions match TRBD1. Germline values: CDR1 LNHNV, CDR2 YYDKDF (reference sequence). V trimming: 4 bases; J trimming: 1 base; junction bases outside the gene matches: 9. CDR3 length equals 16 residues. DNA of the CDR3: TGTGCCACCAGCACCGGGACAGTTAAAAGTAACTATGGCTACACCTTC. Translating gives CATSTGTVKSNYGYTF. The whole variable domain, remainder taken from reference TRBV15 and TRBJ1-2, is DAMVIQNPRYQVTQFGKPVTLSCSQTLNHNVMYWYQQKSSQAPKLLFHYYDKDFNNEADTPDNFQSRRPNTSFCFLDIRSPGLGDTAMYLCATSTGTVKSNYGYTFGSGTRLTVV.

The J gene is TRBJ2-5, the V gene TRBV5-1; D unresolved. The CDR3 is made up of 12 amino acids. Germline V lookup: CDR1 SGHRS, CDR2 YFSETQ. The V end lost 3 bases, the J end lost 0 bases, and 3 bases lay between the germline ends. In DNA form, the CDR3 reads TGCGCCAGCAGCTATAACCAAGAGACCCAGTACTTC. Translation gives CASSYNQETQYF.

This chain links TRBV2 with TRBJ1-2, with a possible D match to TRBD1 (5 bases). The V gene lost 6 bases and the J gene lost 0 bases, with 17 bases spanning the gap. From germline, CDR1 is SNHLY and CDR2 FYNNEI. The CDR3 loop spans 16 amino acids. The CDR3 loop is CASRDNLRVANYGYTF. Here the CDR3 DNA reads TGTGCCAGCAGAGACAACCTCAGGGTCGCTAACTATGGCTACACCTTC.

The chain is built from TRBV12-5 and TRBJ1-2, with D possibly matching TRBD1 (5 bases). This CDR3 is 14 amino acids long. V shed 1 base and J shed 4 bases, with 10 bases lying between them. Germline lookup yields CDR1 LGHNT and CDR2 FRNRAP. The DNA of the CDR3 is TGTGCTAGTGGTTTGGGGGGCCCCTTCTATGGCTACACCTTC. Its translation is CASGLGGPFYGYTF.

This chain links TRBV29-1 with TRBJ2-6, with 7 bases lining up with TRBD2. Germline V lookup: CDR1 SQVTM, CDR2 ANQGSEA. This CDR3 region has 14 residues. After removal of 6 bases from V and 3 bases from J, the junction contained 5 bases not matched to a gene. The CDR3 region has the DNA TGCAGCGTCGGGGGAGGGAATGGGGCCAACGTCCTGACTTTC. The encoded protein is CSVGGGNGANVLTF.

This clone was recorded a few times. The chain recombines TRBV7-2 with TRBJ2-2, with D possibly being TRBD2 (6 bases). V was shortened by 0 bases and J by 2 bases, with 7 bases between the two germline ends. Germline-derived CDR1 and CDR2 are SGHTA and FQGNSA. The CDR3 has 15 amino acids. CDR3 amino acids: CASSLAGTNTGELFF. The CDR3 DNA sequence: TGTGCCAGCAGCTTAGCCGGGACTAACACCGGGGAGCTGTTTTTT.

This chain connects TRBV27 to TRBJ2-1; 7 bases align to TRBD1. This CDR3 has 15 amino acids. CDR1 and CDR2 from the germline V gene are MNHEY and SMNVEV (reference sequence). The V segment lost 6 bases and the J segment 7 bases; nucleotides outside the gene matches: 12. The CDR3 coding sequence is TGTGCCAGCAGACCCGGGACAGCTTCAGGAAATGAGCAGTTCTTC. Translation gives CASRPGTASGNEQFF.

This chain links TRBV7-9 with TRBJ1-1; perhaps TRBD1 as D (5 bases). The CDR3 runs to 15 residues. Germline values: CDR1 SEHNR, CDR2 FQNEAQ (reference sequence). V lost 6 bases to trimming and J lost 6 bases, with 20 bases between them. This CDR3 is CASSLIGVDRPEAFF. CDR3 nucleotide sequence: TGTGCCAGCAGTTTAATTGGCGTTGACAGACCTGAAGCTTTCTTT.

V is TRBV15 and J is TRBJ1-5; the D gene is possibly TRBD1 (5 bases). This CDR3 spans 15 amino acids. The germline gives CDR1 LNHNV, CDR2 YYDKDF (reference sequence). The V and J ends lost 0 bases and 7 bases respectively, with 13 bases between them. The CDR3 DNA is TGTGCCACCAGCAGAGATGGGGCAGGGAAACAGCCCCAGCATTTT. Protein: CATSRDGAGKQPQHF.

This sequence joins TRBV9 and TRBJ1-5; D is perhaps TRBD1 (6 bases). Germline CDR1 is SGDLS and CDR2 is YYNGEE. Deletions cut 3 bases from V and 5 bases from J, with 12 bases between. The CDR3 is 14 residues long. CDR3: CASSDTGLYQPQHF. CDR3 nucleotide sequence: TGTGCCAGCAGCGACACAGGGTTGTATCAGCCCCAGCATTTT.

V usage is TRBV11-2 and J usage is TRBJ1-1; 7 bases fit TRBD1. The CDR3 covers 17 residues. V lost 4 bases to trimming and J lost 0 bases; unmatched junction nucleotides: 11. Germline assignment: CDR1 SGHAT and CDR2 FQNNGV. In DNA form, the CDR3 reads TGTGCCAGCAGCTCACTAGACAGGGAGTACATGAACACTGAAGCTTTCTTT. Its translation: CASSSLDREYMNTEAFF.

V usage is TRBV11-3 and J usage is TRBJ2-3, with a weak D call TRBD1 (5 bases). The CDR3 has 12 amino acids. Germline V gene lookup returns CDR1 SGHNT and CDR2 YENEEA. Trimming pared 4 bases from V and 5 bases from J, leaving 7 bases between. The CDR3 is CASSSQGDTQYF. The CDR3 nucleotides are TGTGCCAGCAGCTCTCAGGGAGATACGCAGTATTTT.

This clone was counted between two and nine times. The chain employs TRBV2 and TRBJ2-7; TRBD1 matches 9 bases. V lost 6 bases to trimming and J lost 1 base; unmatched junction nucleotides: 7. CDR1 and CDR2 from the germline V gene are SNHLY and FYNNEI. This CDR3 has 15 residues. DNA of the CDR3: TGTGCCAGCAGGGATGCCGGGACAGGGTCCTACGAGCAGTACTTC. This encodes CASRDAGTGSYEQYF.

The rearrangement joins TRBV18 to TRBJ2-1, with a weak D call TRBD1 (6 bases). The CDR3 runs 15 residues. With 3 bases removed from V and 4 bases from J, the gap between germline ends came to 13 bases. Germline V lookup: CDR1 KGHSH, CDR2 LQKENI. The CDR3 DNA reads TGTGCCAGCTCACCTCATACAGGGCCTTACAATGAGCAGTTCTTC. It yields the protein CASSPHTGPYNEQFF.

The rearrangement links TRBV5-1 to TRBJ2-2, with 7 bases identical to TRBD1. CDR3 length equals 14 residues. V shed 7 bases, J shed 3 bases, and the junction held 6 bases outside the gene matches. CDR1 and CDR2 (germline): SGHRS, YFSETQ. The CDR3 region is CASGQTGDTGELFF. DNA for the CDR3: TGCGCCAGCGGTCAAACAGGGGACACCGGGGAGCTGTTTTTT.

This clone has only one observation. The chain has TRBV5-1 and TRBJ1-6, with 9 bases that match TRBD1. CDR3 length: 15 residues. Losses at the gene ends were 4 bases for V and 9 bases for J; bases not matched to a gene: 8. Germline values: CDR1 SGHRS, CDR2 YFSETQ. The chain's CDR3 is CASSGGQGSSSPLHF. In nucleotides, the CDR3 is TGCGCCAGCAGCGGGGGACAGGGAAGTAGTTCACCCCTCCACTTT.

The genes are TRBV6-1 and TRBJ1-3, with a weak D call TRBD1 (6 bases). The V gene lost 7 bases and the J gene lost 6 bases, with 13 bases spanning the gap. Germline CDR1 reads MNHNS; CDR2 reads SASEGT. This CDR3 has 13 residues. The chain's CDR3 is CASTPGEANTIYF. CDR3 coding DNA: TGTGCCAGCACTCCAGGGGAAGCAAACACCATATATTTT.

The chain uses TRBV9 and TRBJ2-3; TRBD2 matches at 13 bases. The CDR3 covers 19 residues. The V and J ends lost 4 bases and 5 bases, in that order; junction bases with no gene match: 16. Germline V lookup: CDR1 SGDLS, CDR2 YYNGEE. The CDR3 reads CASSPRRSTSGGRGDTQYF. CDR3 in DNA: TGTGCCAGCAGCCCCCGAAGGTCGACTAGCGGGGGGCGCGGAGATACGCAGTATTTT.

The CDR3 sequence is CASLRDPHEQYF. Here the CDR3 DNA reads TGTGCCAGCCTCCGGGATCCCCACGAGCAGTACTTC. V is TRBV28 and J is TRBJ2-7, with a weak D call TRBD2 (5 bases). The CDR3 runs 12 residues. Trimming removed 8 bases from V and 5 bases from J, with 13 bases in between. Germline V lookup: CDR1 MDHEN, CDR2 SYDVKM.

The chain links TRBV5-1 to TRBJ2-1; 7 nucleotides line up with TRBD2. Germline lookup yields CDR1 SGHRS and CDR2 YFSETQ. CDR3 length: 14 amino acids. V dropped 6 bases and J dropped 4; count of bases not matched to a gene: 7. This chain's CDR3 is CASKGGGLYNEQFF. CDR3 in DNA: TGCGCCAGCAAGGGCGGGGGACTTTACAATGAGCAGTTCTTC.

The chain employs TRBV5-1 and TRBJ1-1, with D unclear. The germline V gene has CDR1 SGHRS and CDR2 YFSETQ. V dropped 0 bases and J dropped 1 base, with 10 bases sitting between them. The CDR3 sequence is 15 residues long. The DNA of the CDR3 is TGCGCCAGCAGCTTGGGCGGGGTTAGGAACACTGAAGCTTTCTTT. Amino acid sequence: CASSLGGVRNTEAFF.

The CDR3 is CASSESEGGNQPQHF. The CDR3 coding sequence is TGTGCCAGCAGTGAGTCCGAGGGGGGCAATCAGCCCCAGCATTTT. The V call is TRBV6-1, the J call TRBJ1-5; D might be TRBD1 (6 bases). Trimming shortened V by 3 bases and J by 2 bases, and 11 bases separated the two germline ends. Germline V gene sequence: CDR1 MNHNS, CDR2 SASEGT. The CDR3 consists of 15 residues.